This T cell receptor beta chain was recorded in a study of radiotherapy plus CTLA-4 blockade in lung cancer. In the study overall: Among enrolled patients, 15% to 20% responded and around 30% achieved disease control.

Germline V gene data show CDR1 as LNHDA and CDR2 as SQIVND (reference sequence). The CDR3 has 14 residues. Trimming shortened V by 5 bases and J by 0 bases, and 11 bases separated the two germline ends. TCRdb's copy holds only in-frame clones and misses some; the assay was immunoSEQ multiplex PCR. This sample has roughly 32,000 clones; 60% to 75% occur once, and the top ten carry 3% to 5%. Patients had chemo-refractory metastatic non-small-cell lung cancer and received focal radiation plus CTLA-4 blockade that used ipilimumab. Findings and limits, study-wide: An expansion of tumor-derived TCR clones occurred in blood after radiotherapy plus ipilimumab. With interferon-beta, early dynamics of blood T cell clones were reported to best predict response.

Details on this clone: The target antigen is unknown.

The TCR was taken from a human donor with non-small cell lung cancer who had stable disease on radiotherapy plus ipilimumab. Sequenced here: peripheral blood, sampled from a patient treated with radiotherapy plus ipilimumab. The chain joins TRBV19 to TRBJ2-7; D remains unclear. The DNA of the CDR3 is TGTGCCAGTAGTCCAGACACCTTCTCCTACGAGCAGTACTTC. Amino acid sequence: CASSPDTFSYEQYF.